The following is a T cell receptor (beta chain) sequence with its context. Its antigen is not known. TCRdb re-called the 5' RACE reads and gives one entry per CDR3 protein, without DNA. The table lists under 200,000 distinct CDR3 sequences, with around 18% in the top ten. Germline-derived CDR1 and CDR2 are SGHKS and YYEKEE (reference sequence). There are 17 residues in the CDR3. This entry is derived from a study of T cells expressing NK-cell markers. Study information: According to the study, TCR beta repertoires originated from sorted CD3+CD56+NKG2C+, CD3+CD56+NKG2C- and CD3+CD56-NKG2C+ T cells. Sequenced donors, eight in total, included seven who were HCMV-seropositive and one who was seronegative. Study results and caveats: Where several donors were concerned, these clonotypes also led the CD3+CD56-NKG2C+ fraction. In a handful of donors, dominant CD3+CD56+NKG2C+ clones formed about 1.0-7.5% of CD8+ cells.

The chain joins TRBV5-5 to TRBJ2-5; the TCRdb call, TRBD1, lacks DNA for checking. The sequence was obtained from a woman aged 18 to 75 in good health. Material: blood T cells: a sorted CD56 or NKG2C T cell subset, CD4+ or CD8+ T cells, or bulk PBMC T cells (not recorded which). This chain's CDR3 is CASSSRSGQRYQETQYF.